This TCR beta chain was retrieved from a study of beta chain features in type 1 diabetes. It was one heparinised blood draw, averaging around 120 mL, that each donor gave. Populations obtained by sorting all exceeded 95% purity. This clone was seen more than once but under ten times. Its antigen is unidentified. cDNA synthesis used the whole RNA isolate, giving expressed TCRB sequences. Assay used: immunoSEQ multiplex PCR; TCRdb lists only in-frame clones, some missing. The sample carries 200,000 to 250,000 clones, roughly 30% recorded once. General study findings and limits: Shortening of TCRB CDR3s, moderate but significant, appeared in all four CD4+ subsets of Type 1 diabetes patients. For patients, the naive, central memory and Treg TCRB repertoires appeared more alike than for healthy donors.

The V gene's germline CDR1 is GTSNPN and CDR2 SVGIG (reference sequence). The CDR3 length is 13 residues. This receptor was obtained from a young man in good health. This chain connects TRBV30 to TRBJ1-6, with 7 bases lining up with TRBD1. The sample was central memory CD4+ T cells from blood. DNA of the CDR3: TGTGCGTTTGACAGGGATAATAATTCACCCCTCCACTTT. This encodes CAFDRDNNSPLHF.